This TCR beta chain was sequenced during a study of blood T cell repertoires in COVID-19. At the level of the study: The origin of the acute and convalescent COVID-19 samples was the United States, Italy and Spain. PBMCs, B-cell-depleted T cells, or T cells provided the cDNA or gDNA that made up the material.

Sequenced by immunoSEQ multiplex PCR; TCRdb stores in-frame clones only, minus some. The sample lists around 100,000 clones; 70% to 85% were seen once. CDR3 size: 14 residues. V gave up 5 bases and J gave up 0 bases; unmatched junction bases: 4. Germline CDR1 is MDHEN and CDR2 is SYDVKM. The chain combines TRBV28 with TRBJ2-7; 7 bases fit TRBD2. Sequenced material: peripheral blood. This receptor was obtained from a man between 65 and 85 years old with active or convalescent COVID-19. The CDR3 nucleotides are TGTGCCAGCAGTGAAGCGGGGCTCTCCTACGAGCAGTACTTC. It translates to CASSEAGLSYEQYF.